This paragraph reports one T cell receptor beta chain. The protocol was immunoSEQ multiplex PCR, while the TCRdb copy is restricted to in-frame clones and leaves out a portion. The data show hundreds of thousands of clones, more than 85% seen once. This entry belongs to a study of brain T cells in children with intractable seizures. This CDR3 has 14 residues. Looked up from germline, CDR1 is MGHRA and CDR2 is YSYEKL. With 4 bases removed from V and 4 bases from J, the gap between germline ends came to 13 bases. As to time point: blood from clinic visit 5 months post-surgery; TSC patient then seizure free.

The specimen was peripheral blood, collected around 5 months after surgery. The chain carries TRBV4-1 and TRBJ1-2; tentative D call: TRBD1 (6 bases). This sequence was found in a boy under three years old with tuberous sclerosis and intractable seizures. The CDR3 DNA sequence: TGCGCCAGCAGCCCGACCAGGGGAGGCTATGGCTACACCTTC. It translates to CASSPTRGGYGYTF.